The 32 T cell receptor beta chains below come from one sample, sequenced in a study of shared clonotypes between healthy human individuals. Method: immunoSEQ multiplex PCR; TCRdb's copy keeps in-frame clones and lacks some. The sample includes more than 2 million clones, approximately 94% seen only once; the top ten take less than 0.15%. Sequenced input: naive CD4+ T cells sorted from blood. Specified subset: CD45RA+ positively selected. These receptor sequences come from a man between 18 and 29 years old in good health.

Concerning this clone: Other DNA sequences in this sample translate to the same CDR3. This chain uses TRBV5-1 with TRBJ2-3; D ambiguous. The CDR3 spans 14 residues. Germline-derived CDR1 and CDR2 are SGHRS and YFSETQ. The V gene lost 5 bases and the J gene lost 1 base, with 11 bases spanning the gap. The CDR3 spells CASSFGEGTDTQYF. The CDR3 coding sequence is TGCGCCAGCAGTTTTGGCGAGGGCACAGATACGCAGTATTTT. Full variable domain (missing parts from reference TRBV5-1 and TRBJ2-3): KAGVTQTPRYLIKTRGQQVTLSCSPISGHRSVSWYQQTPGQGLQFLFEYFSETQRNKGNFPGRFSGRQFSNSRSEMNVSTLELGDSALYLCASSFGEGTDTQYFGPGTRLTVL.

V usage is TRBV11-2 and J usage is TRBJ2-6; D not resolved. CDR3 size: 15 residues. CDR1 and CDR2 (germline): SGHAT, FQNNGV. With 5 bases removed from V and 0 bases from J, the gap between germline ends came to 8 bases. In DNA form, the CDR3 reads TGTGCCAGCAGCAAAGTAGACTCTGGGGCCAACGTCCTGACTTTC. It specifies CASSKVDSGANVLTF.

Notes on this clone: Distinct nucleotide sequences in the sample also encode this CDR3. The rearrangement links TRBV5-1 to TRBJ1-4, with D possibly being TRBD1 (5 bases). The CDR3 loop spans 16 amino acids. V gave up 0 bases and J gave up 0 bases, with 9 bases separating them. Germline lookup yields CDR1 SGHRS and CDR2 YFSETQ. For the CDR3, the DNA is TGCGCCAGCAGCTTGGGGGGGACCGCAACTAATGAAAAACTGTTTTTT. Translation gives CASSLGGTATNEKLFF.

The chain combines TRBV5-1 with TRBJ2-7, with 9 positions matching TRBD2. J lost 4 bases, V lost 4 bases, and 6 bases had no gene match. From germline, CDR1 is SGHRS and CDR2 YFSETQ. This CDR3 contains 14 residues. The CDR3 loop is CASSPGTSSYEQYF. For the CDR3, the DNA is TGCGCCAGCAGCCCCGGGACTAGCTCTTACGAGCAGTACTTC.

This chain uses TRBV2 with TRBJ2-1; tentative D call: TRBD2 (7 bases). The CDR3 contains 16 residues. Germline assignment: CDR1 SNHLY and CDR2 FYNNEI. Trimming took 6 bases from V and 0 from J, leaving 15 bases between them. The CDR3 DNA follows: TGTGCCAGCAGCCTCGAGGGGGGGGGCTCCTACAATGAGCAGTTCTTC. This sequence encodes CASSLEGGGSYNEQFF.

This chain links TRBV5-1 with TRBJ1-6, with TRBD1 matching 8 bases. The length of the CDR3 is 17 residues. V was clipped by 1 base and J by 7 bases; unmatched bases: 10. Per the germline V gene, CDR1 is SGHRS and CDR2 is YFSETQ. The CDR3 sequence is CASSLLPLGQGNSPLHF. The CDR3, as DNA: TGCGCCAGCAGCTTGTTACCCTTAGGACAGGGCAATTCACCCCTCCACTTT.

As for this clone: Other DNA variants within this sample encode the same CDR3. The gene calls are TRBV6-5 and TRBJ2-7; TRBD2 is a possible D gene (6 bases). The CDR3 loop spans 14 amino acids. V was trimmed by 3 bases and J by 2 bases, leaving 11 bases between them. Germline CDR1 MNHEY, CDR2 SVGAGI. The CDR3 sequence is CASSYSAGTYEQYF. The CDR3 region has the DNA TGTGCCAGCAGTTATAGCGCGGGAACCTACGAGCAGTACTTC.

The rearrangement links TRBV5-1 to TRBJ2-3, with TRBD1 identical over 8 bases. The CDR3 has 14 amino acids. V dropped 5 bases and J dropped 1; count of bases not matched to a gene: 3. Germline assignment: CDR1 SGHRS and CDR2 YFSETQ. The CDR3 region has the DNA TGCGCCAGCAGGGGACAGGCTGGCACAGATACGCAGTATTTT. Translating gives CASRGQAGTDTQYF.

V usage is TRBV30 and J usage is TRBJ1-6; no reliable D call. CDR3 length: 18 residues. Trimming removed 1 base at V and 0 bases at J, with 16 bases between. The germline CDR1 and CDR2 sequences are GTSNPN and SVGIG (reference sequence). DNA of the CDR3: TGTGCCTGGAGTGGGATACGGAGCCTTAGCTCCTATAATTCACCCCTCCACTTT. Translated: CAWSGIRSLSSYNSPLHF.

The rearrangement joins TRBV7-2 to TRBJ2-7; TRBD2 matches at 14 bases. Germline CDR1 is SGHTA and CDR2 is FQGNSA. CDR3 size: 14 residues. Germline trimming cut 5 bases from V and 9 bases from J; bases unmatched to any gene: 6. DNA of the CDR3: TGTGCCAGCAGCACGGGACTAGCGGGAGAGGGGCAGTACTTC. This codes for CASSTGLAGEGQYF.

A remark on this clone: Other nucleotide sequences from this sample produce the same CDR3. In DNA form, the CDR3 reads TGCGCCAGCAGCCCGAGCGGCACCGGGGAGCTGTTTTTT. It codes for CASSPSGTGELFF. This rearrangement joins TRBV5-1 to TRBJ2-2; TRBD2 is a possible D gene (5 bases). V shed 4 bases and J shed 4 bases, with 8 bases lying between them. The CDR3 extends over 13 amino acids. Germline V gene sequence: CDR1 SGHRS, CDR2 YFSETQ.

V and J are TRBV14 and TRBJ2-7, with a possible D match to TRBD1 (6 bases). The CDR3 length is 16 residues. Trimming took off 4 bases at V and 2 bases at J, with 18 bases between the two ends. Germline V gene lookup returns CDR1 SGHDN and CDR2 FVKESK. The CDR3 bases are TGTGCCAGCAGCCCCTCCGGGACACTAATGGCCTACGAGCAGTACTTC. Translated: CASSPSGTLMAYEQYF.

The rearrangement joins TRBV29-1 to TRBJ1-2, with D possibly being TRBD1 (6 bases). Germline V gene sequence: CDR1 SQVTM, CDR2 ANQGSEA. V was trimmed by 4 bases and J by 3 bases, leaving 9 bases between them. CDR3 length equals 12 residues. The CDR3 reads CSVGRGDYGYTF. Here the CDR3 DNA reads TGCAGCGTTGGTAGGGGGGACTATGGCTACACCTTC.

A remark on this clone: The sample contains more than one DNA sequence encoding this CDR3. The chain links TRBV6-5 to TRBJ2-7, with 8 bases matching TRBD1. V lost 6 bases, J lost 1 base, and 2 bases stayed unmatched. The CDR3 length is 13 residues. The germline CDR1 and CDR2 sequences are MNHEY and SVGAGI. The CDR3 loop reads CASRDRVSYEQYF. The CDR3 DNA reads as TGTGCCAGCAGGGACAGGGTGTCCTACGAGCAGTACTTC.

CDR3 DNA: TGTGCCAGCAGTTTCCAGAACCGCTACGAGCAGTACTTC. This encodes CASSFQNRYEQYF. The V gene is TRBV28, the J gene TRBJ2-7; no clear D gene. V was clipped by 3 bases and J by 3 bases, with 9 bases between them. This CDR3 comprises 13 residues. The V gene's germline CDR1 is MDHEN and CDR2 SYDVKM.

The V gene is TRBV7-2, the J gene TRBJ2-7, with D possibly TRBD1 on 5 matching bases. Germline CDR1 reads SGHTA; CDR2 reads FQGNSA. The CDR3 extends over 18 amino acids. The ends were cut back, 5 bases at V and 6 bases at J, with 29 bases in the middle. This CDR3 reads CASSLGRGAGTNVGEQYF. CDR3 nucleotides: TGTGCCAGCAGCCTAGGTAGGGGCGCAGGAACTAACGTCGGCGAGCAGTACTTC.

V and J are TRBV5-1 and TRBJ2-1; 9 positions agree with TRBD2. Unmatched junction bases numbered 6, after V lost 2 bases and J lost 0 bases. Looked up from germline, CDR1 is SGHRS and CDR2 is YFSETQ. The CDR3 has 17 residues. The CDR3 DNA sequence: TGCGCCAGCAGCTTACAAGCGGGGGGCAGCTCCTACAATGAGCAGTTCTTC. This sequence encodes CASSLQAGGSSYNEQFF. Using reference TRBV5-1 and TRBJ2-1 for the parts outside the CDR3, the full variable domain is KAGVTQTPRYLIKTRGQQVTLSCSPISGHRSVSWYQQTPGQGLQFLFEYFSETQRNKGNFPGRFSGRQFSNSRSEMNVSTLELGDSALYLCASSLQAGGSSYNEQFFGPGTRLTVL.

The chain links TRBV18 to TRBJ2-5, with TRBD1 as a possible D gene (6 bases). V was trimmed by 6 bases and J by 1 base, leaving 9 bases between them. This CDR3 is 13 amino acids long. From germline, CDR1 is KGHSH and CDR2 LQKENI. The CDR3 loop reads CASSGATQETQYF. The CDR3, as DNA: TGTGCCAGCTCGGGGGCAACCCAAGAGACCCAGTACTTC.

The V call is TRBV7-3, the J call TRBJ1-5, with a tentative D call TRBD1 (6 bases). This CDR3 has 14 amino acids. CDR1 SGHTA and CDR2 FQGTGA come from the germline V gene. The V end lost 2 bases, the J end lost 4 bases, and 9 bases lay between the germline ends. In DNA form, the CDR3 reads TGTGCCAGCAGCTTATCAGGGGTAAATCAGCCCCAGCATTTT. Protein sequence: CASSLSGVNQPQHF.

The rearrangement uses TRBV27 and TRBJ2-7; 9 bases line up with TRBD2. Germline V gene sequence: CDR1 MNHEY, CDR2 SMNVEV (reference sequence). This CDR3 contains 16 residues. The V segment lost 4 bases and the J segment 3 bases; nucleotides outside the gene matches: 10. The CDR3 loop reads CASSSGSGRNVYEQYF. As DNA, the CDR3 is TGTGCCAGCAGTTCGGGTAGCGGGAGAAACGTCTACGAGCAGTACTTC.

The rearrangement links TRBV10-2 to TRBJ1-3, with no clear D. Looked up from germline, CDR1 is WSHSY and CDR2 is SAAADI. V lost 4 bases to trimming and J lost 1 base, with 5 bases between them. This CDR3 region has 13 residues. This CDR3 is CASSGLSGNTIYF. In nucleotides, the CDR3 is TGCGCCAGCAGTGGGCTGTCTGGAAACACCATATATTTT.

This chain links TRBV4-3 with TRBJ2-1, with TRBD1 matching 7 bases. CDR3 length equals 15 residues. CDR1 is LGHNA, CDR2 YSLEER, per germline. V was clipped by 0 bases and J by 4 bases; unmatched bases: 3. CDR3 sequence: CASSQERQGYNEQFF. For the CDR3, the DNA is TGCGCCAGCAGCCAAGAAAGACAGGGATACAATGAGCAGTTCTTC.

This chain connects TRBV7-2 to TRBJ2-3; possibly TRBD2 for D (6 bases). CDR1 and CDR2 (germline): SGHTA, FQGNSA. CDR3 length equals 14 residues. V shed 5 bases and J shed 2 bases, with 11 bases lying between them. The CDR3 sequence: CASSREMDTDTQYF. The CDR3 DNA is TGTGCCAGCAGCCGGGAGATGGACACAGATACGCAGTATTTT.

This chain connects TRBV7-2 to TRBJ2-5, with 7 bases lining up with TRBD1. The CDR3 runs 15 residues. Germline V gives CDR1 SGHTA, CDR2 FQGNSA. Trimming cost V 5 bases and J 1 base; bases outside gene matches: 7. DNA for the CDR3: TGTGCCAGCAGCCCCAGGACAGGCGGCCAAGAGACCCAGTACTTC. It codes for CASSPRTGGQETQYF. Variable domain in full (rest from reference TRBV7-2 and TRBJ2-5): GAGVSQSPSNKVTEKGKDVELRCDPISGHTALYWYRQSLGQGLEFLIYFQGNSAPDKSGLPSDRFSAERTGGSVSTLTIQRTQQEDSAVYLCASSPRTGGQETQYFGPGTRLLVL.

The chain employs TRBV20-1 and TRBJ1-5; a weak D match, TRBD1 (5 bases). CDR3 length: 10 amino acids. Trimming cost V 7 bases and J 7 bases, with 8 bases left between them. Germline V gene data show CDR1 as DFQATT and CDR2 as SNEGSKA (reference sequence). The CDR3 loop reads CSVGGQPQHF. CDR3 DNA sequence: TGCAGTGTGGGGGGACAGCCCCAGCATTTT.

This clone was seen once. V and J are TRBV5-4 and TRBJ2-3; D not resolved. The V gene lost 0 bases and the J gene lost 2 bases, with 7 bases spanning the gap. The CDR3 consists of 14 residues. Germline V CDR1 and CDR2: SGHNT, YYREEE (reference sequence). The CDR3 region has the DNA TGTGCCAGCAGCTTGGTCCCATACACAGATACGCAGTATTTT. Protein: CASSLVPYTDTQYF. Looking up the rest from reference TRBV5-4 and TRBJ2-3 gives the full variable domain: ETGVTQSPTHLIKTRGQQVTLRCSSQSGHNTVSWYQQALGQGPQFIFQYYREEENGRGNFPPRFSGLQFPNYSSELNVNALELDDSALYLCASSLVPYTDTQYFGPGTRLTVL.

The gene calls are TRBV19 and TRBJ1-4, with 10 bases fitting TRBD1. The ends lost 7 bases at V and 7 bases at J; junction bases unmatched: 9. The germline CDR1 and CDR2 sequences are LNHDA and SQIVND (reference sequence). CDR3 size: 15 residues. The CDR3 protein is CASTEDRGRREKLFF. CDR3 in DNA: TGTGCCAGTACCGAGGACAGGGGGAGGCGTGAAAAACTGTTTTTT.

The V and J genes are TRBV27 and TRBJ2-7; 12 nucleotides match TRBD2. From germline, CDR1 is MNHEY and CDR2 SMNVEV (reference sequence). This CDR3 is 17 amino acids long. The J segment lost 5 bases and the V segment lost 3 bases, leaving 11 bases of the junction unmatched. CDR3 bases: TGTGCCAGCAGTTTTAGGGCTAGCGGGGGGGCAGGCCACGAGCAGTACTTC. Translating gives CASSFRASGGAGHEQYF.

Remarks on this clone: This CDR3 is also generated by other DNA sequences in the sample. The V gene is TRBV18, the J gene TRBJ2-5; no reliable D call. Germline V gene sequence: CDR1 KGHSH, CDR2 LQKENI. V was clipped by 5 bases and J by 1 base, with 2 bases between them. The CDR3 extends over 11 amino acids. CDR3 bases: TGTGCCAGCTCAACCCAAGAGACCCAGTACTTC. It codes for CASSTQETQYF.

This sequence joins TRBV11-3 and TRBJ2-3, with TRBD2 identical over 9 bases. J lost 6 bases, V lost 4 bases, and 11 bases had no gene match. There are 16 residues in the CDR3. Germline values: CDR1 SGHNT, CDR2 YENEEA. DNA for the CDR3: TGTGCCAGCAGCTCCGGGACTAGCAGGAGCGCGGATACGCAGTATTTT. It is translated as CASSSGTSRSADTQYF.

CDR3: CASSEPTTNEKLFF. For the CDR3, the DNA is TGTGCCAGCAGTGAGCCAACAACTAATGAAAAACTGTTTTTT. This chain links TRBV6-1 with TRBJ1-4; D gene unclear. Deletions cut 3 bases from V and 0 bases from J, with 5 bases between. CDR1 MNHNS and CDR2 SASEGT come from the germline V gene. This CDR3 is built from 14 residues.

The chain recombines TRBV5-4 with TRBJ2-7, with TRBD2 matching over 8 bases. Germline CDR1 and CDR2: SGHNT and YYREEE (reference sequence). V dropped 1 base and J dropped 2; count of bases not matched to a gene: 5. The CDR3 covers 15 residues. The CDR3: CASSLSSGLTYEQYF. CDR3 DNA sequence: TGTGCCAGCAGCTTGTCTAGCGGGTTGACCTACGAGCAGTACTTC.